This entry describes one T cell receptor (beta chain). The data belong to a study of blood T cell repertoires in COVID-19. Study details: COVID-19 samples, acute and convalescent, were from the United States, Italy and Spain. Sources were T cells, B-cell-depleted T cells, or PBMCs; the material itself was cDNA or gDNA.

Authors' methods: Reference gene primer amplification gave estimated nucleated cell counts. Repertoires were generated with immunoSEQ multiplex PCR, while TCRdb's copy carries only in-frame clones and drops some. That table gives V, J and clone size, and the DNA gave D and trimming. Among around 64,000 clones listed, 65% to 80% were seen once. CDR3 size: 16 residues. The V gene's germline CDR1 is ENHRY and CDR2 SYGVKD. This clonotype originated in a man in his sixties with acute or convalescent COVID-19. The chain couples TRBV10-3 to TRBJ1-1, with a possible D match to TRBD1 (6 bases). The sequencing sample was made of peripheral blood. Here the CDR3 DNA reads TGTGCACACTCTGCCGACAGGACCTCTAGGCTCACTGAAGCTTTCTTT. Translated: CAHSADRTSRLTEAFF.